This T cell receptor beta chain was recovered during a study of T cells after yellow fever vaccination. General observations from the study: Among primary-vaccination clones, most reappeared after the booster, at almost 98% for CD4 and more than 75% for CD8.

Germline CDR1 and CDR2: SEHNR and FQNEAQ (reference sequence). The CDR3 totals 17 residues. The trim removed 3 bases at V and 0 bases at J, leaving 10 bases unmatched. A few counts support this clonotype. What it binds is not known. From the 5' RACE reads, TCRdb called clonotypes with MiXCR, one entry per CDR3 protein. The table includes some 500,000 distinct CDR3 sequences, about 14% detected once. This chain links TRBV7-9 with TRBJ2-7, with 8 bases lining up with TRBD1. The sequence was obtained from a young man who received the YFV17D yellow fever vaccine. Source: PBMCs, taken on the day of the yellow fever booster vaccination. The CDR3 nucleotides are TGTGCCAGCAGCTTTTATTTTGGGGGACAGGACTCCTACGAGCAGTACTTC. Its translation is CASSFYFGGQDSYEQYF.